A single sample gave rise to the 26 T cell receptor beta chains below, sequenced in a study of T cells in Graves' hyperthyroidism and ophthalmopathy (dated by TCRdb to between 2019 and 2020). Libraries were built with multiplex PCR. The sample was run on an Illumina HiSeq 2000. The TCR beta CDR3 regions were amplified from the RNA transcripts. The first round of RT-PCR for the TCR CDR3 was performed with the HTBI primer set and the Qiagen OneStep RT-PCR kit. TCRdb passed the public sequencing reads through fastp at Q25 and MiXCR, retaining productive beta sequences. Merged by CDR3 protein, the rows form single entries marked with the most common genes and DNA. The sample records some 510,000 distinct CDR3 sequences, around 21% of which are singletons. The top ten clonotypes cover about 26% of the sample. Source material: blood. These receptor sequences come from a man younger than 35 with Graves' hyperthyroidism.

The chain employs TRBV20-1 and TRBJ2-7, with a tentative D call TRBD2 (5 bases). CDR1 is DFQATT, CDR2 SNEGSKA, per germline (reference sequence). CDR3 length: 12 residues. Trimming took off 3 bases at V and 4 bases at J, with 10 bases between the two ends. The CDR3 region has the DNA TGCAGTGCTAGCGCTAGCTGGTACGAGCAGTACTTC. It codes for CSASASWYEQYF.

This clonotype was seen at least ten times. The V and J genes are TRBV4-1 and TRBJ2-7; 7 bases are a match to TRBD1. The CDR3 is made up of 15 amino acids. J lost 2 bases, V lost 1 base, and 5 bases had no gene match. Germline V gene lookup returns CDR1 MGHRA and CDR2 YSYEKL. CDR3 sequence (DNA): TGCGCCAGCAGCCAAGGTAGACAGGGCGCCTACGAGCAGTACTTC. Translating it yields CASSQGRQGAYEQYF.

There are many counts of this clonotype. The chain combines TRBV24-1 with TRBJ2-2; 7 bases match TRBD1. V was pared by 8 bases and J by 7 bases, with 6 bases of the junction left unmatched. Germline V gene data show CDR1 as KGHDR and CDR2 as SFDVKD. The CDR3 consists of 13 residues. The CDR3 here is CATTGGSDGELFF. CDR3 sequence (DNA): TGTGCCACCACAGGGGGTTCGGACGGGGAGCTGTTTTTT.

The genes are TRBV12-3 or TRBV12-4 and TRBJ2-7; possibly TRBD1 for D (5 bases). The V and J ends lost 2 bases and 2 bases respectively, with 10 bases between them. The CDR3 has 14 amino acids. In nucleotides, the CDR3 is TGTGCCAGCAGTTTATTCACAGGAACCTACGAGCAGTACTTC. Protein sequence: CASSLFTGTYEQYF.

The table lists this clonotype with a count of one. The J gene is TRBJ1-2, the V gene TRBV29-1, with D perhaps matching TRBD1 (6 bases). Looked up from germline, CDR1 is SQVTM and CDR2 is ANQGSEA. The CDR3 extends over 14 amino acids. V lost 3 bases and J lost 7, with 18 bases in between. DNA of the CDR3: TGCAGCGTTGATACGGGGGCCTTAGGGTTTGGCTACACCTTC. It codes for CSVDTGALGFGYTF. Based on the CDR3 plus reference TRBV29-1 and TRBJ1-2, the full variable domain is SAVISQKPSRDICQRGTSLTIQCQVDSQVTMMFWYRQQPGQSLTLIATANQGSEATYESGFVIDKFPISRPNLTFSTLTVSNMSPEDSSIYLCSVDTGALGFGYTFGSGTRLTVV.

At least ten counts were recorded for this clonotype. The chain couples TRBV12-3 or TRBV12-4 to TRBJ1-2; possible D gene TRBD1, 6 bases. The CDR3 spans 12 residues. Between the trimmed V and J ends, which lost 3 bases and 8 bases, there was a span of 10 bases. In DNA, the CDR3 is TGTGCCAGCAGTTTGCCAGGGGTGGGCTACACCTTC. This gives the protein CASSLPGVGYTF.

This clonotype has at least ten counts. The genes are TRBV7-2 and TRBJ2-5, with D unresolved. The CDR3 length is 15 residues. Germline V CDR1 and CDR2: SGHTA, FQGNSA. The germline V and J ends were trimmed by 2 bases and 3 bases, with 13 bases remaining between them. CDR3 protein: CASSLSPASKETQYF. The CDR3 DNA follows: TGTGCCAGCAGCTTAAGCCCAGCCTCAAAAGAGACCCAGTACTTC.

This chain links TRBV19 with TRBJ2-7; TRBD2 aligns across 7 bases. This CDR3 comprises 14 residues. Germline V gene sequence: CDR1 LNHDA, CDR2 SQIVND (reference sequence). The V gene end was trimmed by 7 bases and the J gene end by 1 base; junction bases not matched to a gene: 7. The CDR3 protein is CASKGGRGSYEQYF. The CDR3 nucleotides read TGTGCCAGTAAGGGCGGGAGAGGATCCTACGAGCAGTACTTC. Combining the CDR3 with reference TRBV19 and TRBJ2-7 gives the whole variable domain DGGITQSPKYLFRKEGQNVTLSCEQNLNHDAMYWYRQDPGQGLRLIYYSQIVNDFQKGDIAEGYSVSREKKESFPLTVTSAQKNPTAFYLCASKGGRGSYEQYFGPGTRLTVT.

This clonotype appeared many times. The chain uses TRBV29-1 and TRBJ1-2; D ambiguous. CDR1 and CDR2 from the germline V gene are SQVTM and ANQGSEA. This CDR3 comprises 12 residues. V lost 3 bases, J lost 4 bases, and 9 bases lay in between. The DNA of the CDR3 is TGCAGCGTTGACACCAGTCTCTATGGCTACACCTTC. Its translation is CSVDTSLYGYTF.

The chain carries TRBV2 and TRBJ2-5; 9 positions agree with TRBD1. The J segment lost 4 bases and the V segment lost 7 bases, leaving 10 bases of the junction unmatched. The CDR3 sequence is 15 residues long. CDR1 and CDR2 from the germline V gene are SNHLY and FYNNEI. CDR3 nucleotide sequence: TGTGCCAGCATGGCCCCCGGGACAGGGTTAGAGACCCAGTACTTC. This gives the protein CASMAPGTGLETQYF.

This clonotype was seen at least ten times. This sequence joins TRBV7-1 and TRBJ2-7; D ambiguous. TRBV7-1 is an ORF; its function is uncertain. Trimming removed 3 bases from V and 1 base from J, with 28 bases in between. The CDR3 contains 20 residues. The CDR3 region is CASSSPVVVRDGHSSYEQYF. The CDR3 region has the DNA TGTGCCAGCAGCTCCCCGGTCGTCGTGAGAGACGGGCACAGTTCCTACGAGCAGTACTTC.

This clonotype has ten or more counts. This rearrangement joins TRBV6-5 to TRBJ1-1; D may be TRBD1 (6 bases). Trimming pared 2 bases from V and 5 bases from J, leaving 12 bases between. Germline V gene lookup returns CDR1 MNHEY and CDR2 SVGAGI. The CDR3 runs to 14 residues. The CDR3, as DNA: TGTGCCAGCAGTTACGCAGGGGTGATTACTGAAGCTTTCTTT. Its protein product is CASSYAGVITEAFF.

This clonotype has ten or more counts. The chain carries TRBV2 and TRBJ1-2; D perhaps matches TRBD1 (6 bases). V was shortened by 7 bases and J by 0 bases, with 18 bases between the two germline ends. CDR3 size: 16 residues. Germline values: CDR1 SNHLY, CDR2 FYNNEI. CDR3 sequence (DNA): TGTGCCAGCACAGTTTCAGGGGCCGTAGCTAACTATGGCTACACCTTC. This encodes CASTVSGAVANYGYTF.

This clonotype was seen only a few times. The chain has TRBV20-1 and TRBJ2-2, with TRBD2 matching over 10 bases. CDR1 is DFQATT, CDR2 SNEGSKA, per germline (reference sequence). With V trimmed by 5 bases and J by 5 bases, 8 bases remained unmatched. CDR3 length: 15 amino acids. The CDR3 loop reads CSASSAGGLTGELFF. CDR3 in DNA: TGCAGTGCTTCCTCAGCGGGGGGGCTAACCGGGGAGCTGTTTTTT.

This clonotype showed up many times. The chain is built from TRBV27 and TRBJ1-1, with 7 bases that match TRBD1. After removal of 5 bases from V and 1 base from J, the junction contained 10 bases not matched to a gene. Germline loops: CDR1 MNHEY, CDR2 SMNVEV (reference sequence). This CDR3 region has 16 residues. CDR3 loop: CASSLTRGPGNTEAFF. The CDR3 nucleotides read TGTGCCAGCAGTCTTACGAGGGGGCCGGGGAACACTGAAGCTTTCTTT.

This clonotype was counted many times. The chain joins TRBV28 to TRBJ2-7; 11 nucleotides agree with TRBD1. This CDR3 has 15 residues. Germline V lookup: CDR1 MDHEN, CDR2 SYDVKM. Trimming took 4 bases from V and 7 from J; bases not matched to a gene: 9. The CDR3 nucleotides are TGTGCCAGCAGTTCCCTCGGACAGGGGGCGGGAGAGCAGTACTTC. This codes for CASSSLGQGAGEQYF.

In this sample, this clonotype turned up many times. This rearrangement joins TRBV13 to TRBJ2-7; the match to TRBD2 covers 11 bases. Germline CDR1 PRHDT, CDR2 FYEKMQ (reference sequence). V trimming: 4 bases; J trimming: 6 bases; junction bases outside the gene matches: 8. This CDR3 region has 15 residues. The CDR3 is CASSSLPGLAVEQYF. The CDR3 DNA sequence: TGTGCCAGCAGCTCACTCCCGGGACTAGCGGTCGAGCAGTACTTC.

This rearrangement joins TRBV7-8 to TRBJ2-7; 11 bases align to TRBD2. Germline V gene sequence: CDR1 SGHVS, CDR2 FQNEAQ. The CDR3 extends over 17 amino acids. The ends lost 5 bases at V and 2 bases at J; junction bases unmatched: 11. The CDR3 DNA follows: TGTGCCAGCAGCAAAAGACCTAGCGGGAGGCCCCCCTACGAGCAGTACTTC. It codes for CASSKRPSGRPPYEQYF.

This clonotype was counted at least ten times. The chain joins TRBV28 to TRBJ1-5; TRBD1 agrees at 8 bases. Germline CDR1 and CDR2: MDHEN and SYDVKM. The junction had 16 bases not matched to a gene; V was cut back by 8 bases and J by 1 base. The CDR3 contains 18 residues. CDR3 in DNA: TGTGCCAGCCCCCCTTCGGGCAGGGGGCGCGAGAGCAATCAGCCCCAGCATTTT. Translating it yields CASPPSGRGRESNQPQHF.

This clonotype was counted at least ten times. V and J are TRBV7-8 and TRBJ2-7; 7 bases agree with TRBD1. The germline V gene encodes CDR1 SGHVS and CDR2 FQNEAQ. The CDR3 length is 14 residues. The J segment lost 3 bases and the V segment lost 7 bases, leaving 9 bases of the junction unmatched. CDR3 nucleotide sequence: TGTGCCAGCAATGCACAGGGGATGGACTACGAGCAGTACTTC. Translation: CASNAQGMDYEQYF.

V is TRBV7-9 and J is TRBJ1-1; D perhaps matches TRBD1 (5 bases). V was trimmed by 5 bases and J by 0 bases, leaving 13 bases between them. The CDR3 spans 15 residues. Germline V lookup: CDR1 SEHNR, CDR2 FQNEAQ (reference sequence). Here the CDR3 reads CASSRGQGMNTEAFF. Here the CDR3 DNA reads TGTGCCAGCAGCCGAGGTCAGGGAATGAACACTGAAGCTTTCTTT. Based on the CDR3 plus reference TRBV7-9 and TRBJ1-1, the full variable domain is DTGVSQNPRHKITKRGQNVTFRCDPISEHNRLYWYRQTLGQGPEFLTYFQNEAQLEKSRLLSDRFSAERPKGSFSTLEIQRTEQGDSAMYLCASSRGQGMNTEAFFGQGTRLTVV.

This clonotype was found many times. For the CDR3, the DNA is TGCAGTGCTAGGGGCGGGAGGGACTACGAGCAGTACTTC. Protein sequence: CSARGGRDYEQYF. The rearrangement joins TRBV20-1 to TRBJ2-7; TRBD2 matches at 9 bases. V lost 3 bases, J lost 3 bases, and 3 bases stayed unmatched. The CDR3 runs 13 residues. From germline, CDR1 is DFQATT and CDR2 SNEGSKA (reference sequence).

This chain connects TRBV5-4 to TRBJ1-1; D is undetermined. Trimming pared 3 bases from V and 5 bases from J, leaving 14 bases between. This CDR3 contains 14 residues. Germline V gene lookup returns CDR1 SGHNT and CDR2 YYREEE (reference sequence). The CDR3 DNA follows: TGTGCCAGCAGCTGGGGATTTATAGGGACTGAAGCTTTCTTT. Translation: CASSWGFIGTEAFF.

The chain employs TRBV24-1 and TRBJ2-7, with D maybe TRBD2 (5 bases). The CDR3 totals 14 residues. Germline CDR1 reads KGHDR; CDR2 reads SFDVKD. Trimming took off 4 bases at V and 3 bases at J, with 12 bases between the two ends. The CDR3 loop is CATSDSSRGYEQYF. The CDR3 region has the DNA TGTGCCACCAGTGACTCGTCCCGGGGCTACGAGCAGTACTTC.

This clonotype was seen many times. The V gene is TRBV10-3, the J gene TRBJ2-2, with unresolved D. Between the trimmed V and J ends, which lost 6 bases and 2 bases, there was a span of 4 bases. CDR3 length: 12 amino acids. Germline CDR1 is ENHRY and CDR2 is SYGVKD. The CDR3 nucleotides are TGTGCCATCAGGGACAACACCGGGGAGCTGTTTTTT. Translating it yields CAIRDNTGELFF.

The chain combines TRBV12-3 or TRBV12-4 with TRBJ2-7; D uncertain. CDR3 length equals 13 residues. Trimming shortened V by 1 base and J by 4 bases, and 8 bases separated the two germline ends. DNA for the CDR3: TGTGCCAGCAGTTTAGTACGTGCTTACGAGCAGTACTTC. Protein sequence: CASSLVRAYEQYF.